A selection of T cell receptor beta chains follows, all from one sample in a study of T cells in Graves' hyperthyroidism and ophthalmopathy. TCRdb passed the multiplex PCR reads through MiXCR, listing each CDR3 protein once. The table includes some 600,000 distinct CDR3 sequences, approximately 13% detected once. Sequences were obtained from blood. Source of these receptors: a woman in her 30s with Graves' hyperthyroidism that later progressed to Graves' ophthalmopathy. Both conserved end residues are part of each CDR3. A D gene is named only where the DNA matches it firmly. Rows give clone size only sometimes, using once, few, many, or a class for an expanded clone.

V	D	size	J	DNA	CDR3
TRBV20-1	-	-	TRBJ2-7	TGCAGTGGCGGCTCCTACGAGCAGTACTTC	CSGGSYEQYF
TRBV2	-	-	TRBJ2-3	TGTGCCAGCAGCCCCATGGGGGGTCGAGGGACAGATACGCAGTATTTT	CASSPMGGRGTDTQYF
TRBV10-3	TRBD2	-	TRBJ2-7	TGTGCCATCAGAGCCAACGTTGTAGCGGGAGAAGAAGAGCAGTACTTC	CAIRANVVAGEEEQYF
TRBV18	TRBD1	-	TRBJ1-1	TGTGCCAGCTCACAACTAACAGGACAGGGGACGAACACTGAAGCTTTCTTT	CASSQLTGQGTNTEAFF
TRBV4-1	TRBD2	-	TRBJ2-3	TGCGCCAGCAGCCAAGCTTCCCCGACTAGCGGGAAAGATACGCAGTATTTT	CASSQASPTSGKDTQYF
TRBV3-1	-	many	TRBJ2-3	TGTGCCAGCAGCCACCCGTCCCTCGGGGCAGATACGCAGTATTTT	CASSHPSLGADTQYF
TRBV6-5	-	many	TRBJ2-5	TGTGCCAGCAGTTACCGCACGTGGGGGAGAGACGAGACCCAGTACTTC	CASSYRTWGRDETQYF
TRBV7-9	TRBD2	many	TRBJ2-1	TGTGCCAGCAGCCCCCTAGTCGGGAGGGGCGATGAGCAGTTCTTC	CASSPLVGRGDEQFF
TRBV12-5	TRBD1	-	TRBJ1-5	TGTGCTAGTGAGAAATCCGGGACAGGGGGCGTTCGGCCCCAGCATTTT	CASEKSGTGGVRPQHF
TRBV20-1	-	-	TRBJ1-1	TGCAGTGCTAGAGGGGGTTGGATAGGGAACACTGAAGCTTTCTTT	CSARGGWIGNTEAFF